This entry describes one TCR beta chain. Its target is unknown. Healthy Caucasians made up all donors. This specimen belongs to a study of identical twins. Study-wide findings and caveats: Less excess twin sharing appeared in beta out-of-frame sequences.

From germline, CDR1 is SEHNR and CDR2 FQNEAQ (reference sequence). J lost 4 bases, V lost 4 bases, and 6 bases had no gene match. CDR3 length: 17 residues. TCRdb reanalysed the 5' RACE reads using MiXCR and keeps one entry per CDR3 protein. The table includes 400,000 to 650,000 distinct CDR3 sequences, less than 25% detected once. Separately, the same data were catalogued under a study of T cells expressing NK-cell markers. From that study: Sorted CD3+CD56+NKG2C+, CD3+CD56+NKG2C- and CD3+CD56-NKG2C+ T-cell subsets were beta-chain profiled. An anti-gamma-delta TCR antibody restricted sorting to alpha-beta TCR T cells in several experiments.

This chain connects TRBV7-9 to TRBJ2-5, with TRBD2 identical over 16 bases. This clonotype was sampled from a young woman in good health. The sequenced sample was CD4+ T cells sorted from blood. The CDR3 sequence: CASSSGLAGGPRETQYF. DNA for the CDR3: TGTGCCAGCAGCTCGGGACTAGCGGGAGGGCCCCGAGAGACCCAGTACTTC.